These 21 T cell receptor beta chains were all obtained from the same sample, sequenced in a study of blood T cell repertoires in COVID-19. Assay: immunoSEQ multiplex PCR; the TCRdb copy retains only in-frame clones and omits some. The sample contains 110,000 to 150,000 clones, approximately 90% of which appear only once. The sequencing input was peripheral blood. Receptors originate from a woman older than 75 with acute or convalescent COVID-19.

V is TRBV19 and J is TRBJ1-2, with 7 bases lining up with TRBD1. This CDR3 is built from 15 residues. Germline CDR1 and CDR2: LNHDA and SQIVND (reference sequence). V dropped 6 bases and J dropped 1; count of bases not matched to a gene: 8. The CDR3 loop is CASRTEGTDNYGYTF. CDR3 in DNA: TGTGCCAGTAGGACAGAGGGGACAGATAACTATGGCTACACCTTC.

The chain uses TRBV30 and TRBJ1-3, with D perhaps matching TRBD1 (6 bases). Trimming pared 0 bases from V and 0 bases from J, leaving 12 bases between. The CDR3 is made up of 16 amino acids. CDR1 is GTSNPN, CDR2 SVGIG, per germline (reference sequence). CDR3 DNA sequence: TGTGCCTGGAGTGTAGGGGGGGGGAGCTCTGGAAACACCATATATTTT. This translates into CAWSVGGGSSGNTIYF.

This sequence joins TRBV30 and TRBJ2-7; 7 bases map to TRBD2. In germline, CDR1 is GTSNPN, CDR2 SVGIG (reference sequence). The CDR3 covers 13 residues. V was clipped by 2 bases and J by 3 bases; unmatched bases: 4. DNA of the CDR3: TGTGCCTGGAGTCGGGGGGAGAACTACGAGCAGTACTTC. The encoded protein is CAWSRGENYEQYF.

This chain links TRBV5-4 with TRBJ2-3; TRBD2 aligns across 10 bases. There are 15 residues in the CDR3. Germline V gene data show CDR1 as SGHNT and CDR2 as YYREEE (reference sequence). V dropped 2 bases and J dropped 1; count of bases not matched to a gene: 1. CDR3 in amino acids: CASSFTSGGTDTQYF. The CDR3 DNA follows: TGTGCCAGCAGCTTCACTAGCGGGGGCACAGATACGCAGTATTTT.

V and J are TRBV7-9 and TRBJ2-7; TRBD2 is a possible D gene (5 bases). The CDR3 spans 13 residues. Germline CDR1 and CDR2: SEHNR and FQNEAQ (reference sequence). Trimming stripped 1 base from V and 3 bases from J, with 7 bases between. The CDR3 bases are TGTGCCAGCAGCTTAGGAGGGATCTACGAGCAGTACTTC. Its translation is CASSLGGIYEQYF. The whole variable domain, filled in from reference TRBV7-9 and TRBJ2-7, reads DTGVSQNPRHKITKRGQNVTFRCDPISEHNRLYWYRQTLGQGPEFLTYFQNEAQLEKSRLLSDRFSAERPKGSFSTLEIQRTEQGDSAMYLCASSLGGIYEQYFGPGTRLTVT.

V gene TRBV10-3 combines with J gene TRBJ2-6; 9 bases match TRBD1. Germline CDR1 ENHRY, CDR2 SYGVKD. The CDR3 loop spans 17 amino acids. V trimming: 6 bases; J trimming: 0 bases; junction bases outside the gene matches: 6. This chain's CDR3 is CAISRQGGPSGANVLTF. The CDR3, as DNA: TGTGCCATCAGCAGACAGGGGGGCCCCTCTGGGGCCAACGTCCTGACTTTC.

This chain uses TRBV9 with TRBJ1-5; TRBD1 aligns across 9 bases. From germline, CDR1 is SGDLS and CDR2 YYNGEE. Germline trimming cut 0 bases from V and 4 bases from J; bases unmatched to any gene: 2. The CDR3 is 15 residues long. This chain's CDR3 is CASSVVGQGNQPQHF. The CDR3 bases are TGTGCCAGCAGCGTAGTGGGACAGGGTAATCAGCCCCAGCATTTT.

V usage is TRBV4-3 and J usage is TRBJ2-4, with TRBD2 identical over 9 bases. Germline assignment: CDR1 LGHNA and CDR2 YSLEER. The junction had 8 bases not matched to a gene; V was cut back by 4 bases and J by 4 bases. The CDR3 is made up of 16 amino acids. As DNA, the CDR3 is TGCGCCAGCAGCCCAGCCAGCGGGGGGCGAAAAAACATTCAGTACTTC. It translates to CASSPASGGRKNIQYF.

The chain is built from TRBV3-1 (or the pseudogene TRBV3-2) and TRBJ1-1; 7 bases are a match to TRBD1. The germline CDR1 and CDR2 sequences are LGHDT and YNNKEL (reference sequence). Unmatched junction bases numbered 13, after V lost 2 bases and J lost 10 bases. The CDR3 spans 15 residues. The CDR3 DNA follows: TGTGCCAGCAGCCAATCAGGGGTGAGGGGGCGGCGAGCTTTCTTT. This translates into CASSQSGVRGRRAFF.

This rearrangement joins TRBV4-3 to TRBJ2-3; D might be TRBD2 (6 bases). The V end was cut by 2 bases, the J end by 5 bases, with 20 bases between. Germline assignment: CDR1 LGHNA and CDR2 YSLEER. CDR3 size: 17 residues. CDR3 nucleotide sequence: TGCGCCAGCAGCCAACTTGTCGGGACTCTGGCGGGAGATACGCAGTATTTT. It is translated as CASSQLVGTLAGDTQYF.

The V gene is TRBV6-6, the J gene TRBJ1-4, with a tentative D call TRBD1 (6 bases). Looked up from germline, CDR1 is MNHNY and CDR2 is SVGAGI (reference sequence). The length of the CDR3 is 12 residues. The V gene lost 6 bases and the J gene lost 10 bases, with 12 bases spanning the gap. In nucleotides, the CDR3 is TGTGCCAGCAGCACTGGGGGCGGAAAACTGTTTTTT. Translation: CASSTGGGKLFF.

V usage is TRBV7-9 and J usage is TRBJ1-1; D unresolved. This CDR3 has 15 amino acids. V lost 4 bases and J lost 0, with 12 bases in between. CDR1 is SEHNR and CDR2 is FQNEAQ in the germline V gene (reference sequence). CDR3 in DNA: TGTGCCAGCAGCTCCGGGTGGAGAATGAACACTGAAGCTTTCTTT. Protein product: CASSSGWRMNTEAFF.

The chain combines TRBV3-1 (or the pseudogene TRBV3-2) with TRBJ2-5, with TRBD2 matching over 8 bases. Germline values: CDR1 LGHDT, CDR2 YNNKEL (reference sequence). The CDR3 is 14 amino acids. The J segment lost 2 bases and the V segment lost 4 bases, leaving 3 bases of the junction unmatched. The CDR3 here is CASSLGLGQETQYF. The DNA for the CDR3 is TGTGCCAGCAGCCTGGGACTAGGGCAAGAGACCCAGTACTTC.

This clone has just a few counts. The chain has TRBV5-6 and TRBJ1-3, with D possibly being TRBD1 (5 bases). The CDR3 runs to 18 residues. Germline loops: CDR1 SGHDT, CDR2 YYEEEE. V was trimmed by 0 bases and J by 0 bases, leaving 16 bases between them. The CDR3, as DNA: TGTGCCAGCAGCTTGGCCGGACAAGCAACCCTCTCTGGAAACACCATATATTTT. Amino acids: CASSLAGQATLSGNTIYF.

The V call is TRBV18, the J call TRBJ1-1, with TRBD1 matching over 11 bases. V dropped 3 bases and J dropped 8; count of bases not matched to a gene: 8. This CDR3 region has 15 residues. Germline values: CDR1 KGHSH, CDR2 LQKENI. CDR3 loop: CASSPTGTGGPEAFF. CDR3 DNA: TGTGCCAGCTCACCTACCGGGACAGGGGGTCCCGAAGCTTTCTTT.

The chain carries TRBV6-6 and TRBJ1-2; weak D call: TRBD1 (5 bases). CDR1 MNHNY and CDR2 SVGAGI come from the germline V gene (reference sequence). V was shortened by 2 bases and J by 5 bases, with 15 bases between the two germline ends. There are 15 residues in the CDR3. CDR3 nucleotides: TGTGCCAGCAGTTACCCGGGGGAGGCGGGTTATGGCTACACCTTC. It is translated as CASSYPGEAGYGYTF.

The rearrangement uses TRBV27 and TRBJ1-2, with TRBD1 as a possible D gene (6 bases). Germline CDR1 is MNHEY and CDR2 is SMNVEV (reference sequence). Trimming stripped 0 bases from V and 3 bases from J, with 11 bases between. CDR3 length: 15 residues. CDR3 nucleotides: TGTGCCAGCAGTTTATCGTCAGGGGCTTACTATGGCTACACCTTC. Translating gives CASSLSSGAYYGYTF.

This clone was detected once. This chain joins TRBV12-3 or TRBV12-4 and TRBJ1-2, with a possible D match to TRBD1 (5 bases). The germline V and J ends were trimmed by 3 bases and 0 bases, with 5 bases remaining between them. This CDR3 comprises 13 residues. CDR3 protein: CASSFRANYGYTF. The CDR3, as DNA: TGTGCCAGCAGTTTCAGGGCTAACTATGGCTACACCTTC.

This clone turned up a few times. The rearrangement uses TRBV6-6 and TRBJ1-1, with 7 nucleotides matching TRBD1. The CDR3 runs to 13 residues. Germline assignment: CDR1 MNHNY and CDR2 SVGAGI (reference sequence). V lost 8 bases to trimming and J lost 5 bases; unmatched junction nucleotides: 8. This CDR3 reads CASQTGTRTEAFF. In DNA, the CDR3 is TGTGCCAGCCAGACAGGGACTCGTACTGAAGCTTTCTTT.

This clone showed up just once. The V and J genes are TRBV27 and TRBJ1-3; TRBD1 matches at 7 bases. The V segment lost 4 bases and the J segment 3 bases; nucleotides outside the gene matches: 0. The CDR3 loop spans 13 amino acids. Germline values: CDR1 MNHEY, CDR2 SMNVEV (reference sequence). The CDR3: CASSSGGGNTIYF. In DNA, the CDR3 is TGTGCCAGCAGTTCAGGGGGTGGAAACACCATATATTTT.

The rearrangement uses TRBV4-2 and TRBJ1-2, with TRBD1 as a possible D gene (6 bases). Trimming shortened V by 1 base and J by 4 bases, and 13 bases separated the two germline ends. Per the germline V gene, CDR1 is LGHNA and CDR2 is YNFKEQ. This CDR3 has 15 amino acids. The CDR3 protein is CASSQAGGPGYGYTF. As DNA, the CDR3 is TGTGCCAGCAGCCAAGCCGGGGGGCCTGGCTATGGCTACACCTTC.